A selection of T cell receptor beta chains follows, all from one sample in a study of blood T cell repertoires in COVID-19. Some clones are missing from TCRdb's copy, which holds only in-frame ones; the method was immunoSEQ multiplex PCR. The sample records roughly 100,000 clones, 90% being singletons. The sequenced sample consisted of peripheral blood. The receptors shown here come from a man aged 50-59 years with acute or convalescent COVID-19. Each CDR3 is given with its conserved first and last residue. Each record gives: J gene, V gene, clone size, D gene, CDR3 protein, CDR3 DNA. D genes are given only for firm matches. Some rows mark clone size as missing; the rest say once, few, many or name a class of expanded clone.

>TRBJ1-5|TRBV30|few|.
CAWGPAPSNQPQHF
TGTGCCTGGGGGCCCGCTCCTAGCAATCAGCCCCAGCATTTT
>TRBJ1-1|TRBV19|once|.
CASSISLLEGMNTEAFF
TGTGCCAGTAGTATTAGCCTTTTGGAGGGAATGAACACTGAAGCTTTCTTT
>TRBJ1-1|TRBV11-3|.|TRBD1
CASSFRGSTEAFF
TGTGCCAGCAGCTTCAGGGGGAGCACTGAAGCTTTCTTT
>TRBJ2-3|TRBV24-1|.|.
CATSDRNGGTDTQYF
TGTGCCACCAGTGACCGAAACGGGGGCACAGATACGCAGTATTTT
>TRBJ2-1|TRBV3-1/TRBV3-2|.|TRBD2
CASSQELAGGEQFF
TGTGCCAGCAGCCAAGAACTAGCGGGAGGTGAGCAGTTCTTC
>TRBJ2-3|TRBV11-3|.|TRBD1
CASSHTRPGTGPDTQYF
TGTGCCAGCAGCCACACAAGACCCGGGACAGGGCCAGATACGCAGTATTTT
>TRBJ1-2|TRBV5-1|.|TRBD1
CASSIGQGIGGYTF
TGCGCCAGCAGTATAGGACAGGGAATCGGTGGCTACACCTTC
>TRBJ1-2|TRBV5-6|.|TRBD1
CASRQEGAGNYGYTF
TGTGCCAGCAGACAGGAGGGGGCAGGGAACTATGGCTACACCTTC
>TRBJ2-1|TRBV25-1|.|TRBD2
CASSERGTSGRGEQFF
TGTGCCAGCAGTGAGCGCGGGACTAGCGGGAGAGGGGAGCAGTTCTTC
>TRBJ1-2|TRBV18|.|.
CASSRGREANYGYTF
TGTGCCAGCTCACGGGGCCGAGAAGCTAACTATGGCTACACCTTC
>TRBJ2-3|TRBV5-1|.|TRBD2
CASSLESKLSGRAGTDTQYF
TGCGCCAGCAGCTTGGAGAGTAAACTTAGCGGGAGGGCCGGTACAGATACGCAGTATTTT
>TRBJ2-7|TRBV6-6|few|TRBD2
CASRLQRESLEQYF
TGTGCCAGCAGACTCCAGCGGGAGTCGCTCGAGCAGTACTTC
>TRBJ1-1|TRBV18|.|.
CASSQTSMNTEAFF
TGTGCCAGCTCACAGACAAGTATGAACACTGAAGCTTTCTTT
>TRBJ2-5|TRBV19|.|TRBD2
CASSTHRGLAGGSETQYF
TGTGCCAGTTCTACACACAGGGGACTAGCGGGAGGATCAGAGACCCAGTACTTC
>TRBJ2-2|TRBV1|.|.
CTSSPPVGGPESGELFF
TGCACCAGCAGCCCCCCCGTCGGAGGGCCTGAGTCCGGGGAGCTGTTTTTT
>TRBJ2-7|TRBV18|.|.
CASSPTKTESYEQYF
TGTGCCAGCTCACCGACGAAGACAGAGTCCTACGAGCAGTACTTC
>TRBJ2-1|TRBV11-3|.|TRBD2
CASSDGGSYNEQFF
TGTGCCAGCAGCGACGGGGGGTCCTACAATGAGCAGTTCTTC
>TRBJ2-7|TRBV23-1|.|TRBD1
CASSQTGPRGNPTKQYF
TGCGCCAGCAGTCAAACCGGCCCCAGGGGGAACCCTACCAAGCAGTACTTC
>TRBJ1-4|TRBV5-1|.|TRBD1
CASSLEGQGLEKLFF
TGCGCCAGCAGCTTGGAGGGACAGGGTCTCGAAAAACTGTTTTTT
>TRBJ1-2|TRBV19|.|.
CASSMDIYGYTF
TGTGCCAGTAGTATGGACATCTATGGCTACACCTTC
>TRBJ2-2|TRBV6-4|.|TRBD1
CASSQEGQSTGELFF
TGTGCCAGCAGCCAAGAGGGACAGTCCACCGGGGAGCTGTTTTTT
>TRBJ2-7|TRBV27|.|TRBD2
CASSLAGSSYEQYF
TGTGCCAGCAGTCTAGCGGGCAGCTCCTACGAGCAGTACTTC
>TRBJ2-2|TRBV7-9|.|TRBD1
CASSLGQGVGTGELFF
TGTGCCAGCAGCTTAGGACAGGGTGTAGGCACCGGGGAGCTGTTTTTT
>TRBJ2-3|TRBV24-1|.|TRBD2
CATSDPGLAGSSTDTQYF
TGTGCCACCAGTGATCCGGGACTAGCGGGTTCTAGCACAGATACGCAGTATTTT
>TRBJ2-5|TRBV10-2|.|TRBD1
CASNEGSRGIGETQYF
TGCGCCAGCAACGAAGGGAGCAGGGGGATAGGAGAGACCCAGTACTTC
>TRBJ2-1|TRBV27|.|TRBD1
CASSSGTGSYNEQFF
TGTGCCAGCAGTTCCGGGACAGGATCCTACAATGAGCAGTTCTTC
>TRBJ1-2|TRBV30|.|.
CAWSEGHNLRYGYTF
TGTGCCTGGAGTGAGGGACACAACCTACGCTATGGCTACACCTTC
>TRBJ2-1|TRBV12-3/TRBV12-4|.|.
CASTGGYNEQFF
TGTGCCAGCACAGGAGGTTACAATGAGCAGTTCTTC
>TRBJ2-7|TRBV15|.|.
CATSREHRGYEQYF
TGTGCCACCAGCAGAGAACATAGGGGTTACGAGCAGTACTTC
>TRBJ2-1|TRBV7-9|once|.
CASSSGLYNEQFF
TGTGCCAGCAGTTCAGGACTGTATAATGAGCAGTTCTTC
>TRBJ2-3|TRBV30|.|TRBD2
CAWNLAATDTQYF
TGTGCCTGGAATCTAGCGGCCACAGATACGCAGTATTTT
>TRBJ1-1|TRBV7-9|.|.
CASKAAPLGLLNTEAFF
TGTGCCAGCAAGGCGGCACCCTTGGGTCTCTTGAACACTGAAGCTTTCTTT
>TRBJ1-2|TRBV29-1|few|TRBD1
CSVEEGTGGVGYTF
TGCAGCGTTGAAGAGGGGACAGGGGGCGTAGGCTACACCTTC
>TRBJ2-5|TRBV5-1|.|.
CASSLVLGGETQYF
TGCGCCAGCAGCTTGGTCCTAGGAGGGGAGACCCAGTACTTC
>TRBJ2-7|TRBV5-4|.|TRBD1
CASSLDRGPYEQYF
TGTGCCAGCAGCCTCGACAGGGGGCCCTACGAGCAGTACTTC